These T cell receptor beta chains were read from a single sample in a study of T cell responses to AZD1222 COVID-19 vaccine. Some clones are missing from TCRdb's copy, which holds only in-frame ones; the method was immunoSEQ multiplex PCR. The table lists 140,000 to 150,000 clones, 80% to 90% of them singletons. Sequenced here: peripheral blood, sampled on day 0 of AZD1222 vaccination. All receptors derive from an adult in good health. Both conserved end residues are part of each CDR3. The order of the fields is D gene, J gene, V gene, CDR3 length, clone size, CDR3 DNA, CDR3 protein. A D gene is named only where the DNA matches it firmly. A row's size may be missing; if present it is once, few, many or a size class.

D: TRBD1
J: TRBJ2-6
V: TRBV7-9
length: 17
size: few
DNA: TGTGCCAGCAGCATTTCGACAGGGGGCCCTGGGGCCAACGTCCTGACTTTC
CDR3: CASSISTGGPGANVLTF

D: TRBD1
J: TRBJ1-1
V: TRBV28
length: 14
size: NA
DNA: TGTGCCAGCAGTCCGCCAGGGGGAAAGTTTCGAGCTTTCTTT
CDR3: CASSPPGGKFRAFF

D: NA
J: TRBJ2-6
V: TRBV28
length: 13
size: once
DNA: TGTGCCAGCATCCCGACTGGGGCCAACGTCCTGACTTTC
CDR3: CASIPTGANVLTF

D: TRBD2
J: TRBJ2-4
V: TRBV5-1
length: 17
size: NA
DNA: TGCGCCAGCAGCTTGCTCCTAGCGGGAGGGGCCAAAAACATTCAGTACTTC
CDR3: CASSLLLAGGAKNIQYF

D: NA
J: TRBJ1-6
V: TRBV7-8
length: 16
size: NA
DNA: TGTGCCAGCAGAAACGCTGGGGGGTCCTATAATTCACCCCTCCACTTT
CDR3: CASRNAGGSYNSPLHF

D: NA
J: TRBJ2-2
V: TRBV4-2
length: 16
size: NA
DNA: TGTGCCAGCAGCCAAGATAGGGGGAAGGTGTCTGGGGAGCTGTTTTTT
CDR3: CASSQDRGKVSGELFF

D: NA
J: TRBJ2-2
V: TRBV5-1
length: 12
size: NA
DNA: TGCGCCAGCAGACCGAACACCGGGGAGCTGTTTTTT
CDR3: CASRPNTGELFF

D: NA
J: TRBJ2-7
V: TRBV7-9
length: 15
size: NA
DNA: TGTGCCAGCAGCTCCCCCGTGGGAGTCCACTACGAGCAGTACTTC
CDR3: CASSSPVGVHYEQYF

D: NA
J: TRBJ2-6
V: TRBV7-8
length: 15
size: once
DNA: TGTGCCAGCAGCATCTTTAGCTCTGGGGCCAACGTCCTGACTTTC
CDR3: CASSIFSSGANVLTF

D: NA
J: TRBJ2-5
V: TRBV5-4
length: 13
size: NA
DNA: TGTGCCAGCAGCTTGGGGTTCCAAGAGACCCAGTACTTC
CDR3: CASSLGFQETQYF

D: TRBD2
J: TRBJ2-1
V: TRBV24-1
length: 19
size: NA
DNA: TGTGCCACCAGTGATTCGAAGAATTGGGGCGGGAGTCCCTACAATGAGCAGTTCTTC
CDR3: CATSDSKNWGGSPYNEQFF

D: TRBD1
J: TRBJ1-4
V: TRBV6-6
length: 15
size: few
DNA: TGTGCCAGCAGTTCTGGACAGGCAACTAATGAAAAACTGTTTTTT
CDR3: CASSSGQATNEKLFF

D: NA
J: TRBJ2-1
V: TRBV6-5
length: 16
size: NA
DNA: TGTGCCAGCAGTTACGGCGGAGCCTCAACCTACAATGAGCAGTTCTTC
CDR3: CASSYGGASTYNEQFF

D: TRBD1
J: TRBJ2-3
V: TRBV6-6
length: 16
size: NA
DNA: TGTGCCAGCAGAAAGGGACAGGGGCTAAGCACAGATACGCAGTATTTT
CDR3: CASRKGQGLSTDTQYF

D: NA
J: TRBJ1-5
V: TRBV5-8
length: 14
size: few
DNA: TGTGCCAGCAGCTTGCAGTTGCAGGTGATGACCCAGCATTTT
CDR3: CASSLQLQVMTQHF

D: TRBD1
J: TRBJ2-6
V: TRBV19
length: 17
size: NA
DNA: TGTGCCAGTAGCCCCGGGACAGAAAACTCTGGGGCCAACGTCCTGACTTTC
CDR3: CASSPGTENSGANVLTF

D: TRBD2
J: TRBJ2-7
V: TRBV5-1
length: 12
size: NA
DNA: TGCGCCTCGTCGTCCAGCGGGGACGAGCAGTACTTC
CDR3: CASSSSGDEQYF

D: NA
J: TRBJ1-1
V: TRBV5-8
length: 12
size: NA
DNA: TGTGCCAGCAGTCACGGACGGCCTGAGGCTTTCTTT
CDR3: CASSHGRPEAFF

D: NA
J: TRBJ1-5
V: TRBV6-4
length: 13
size: once
DNA: TGTGCCAGCAGTGTAAACAGGGAACAGCCCCAGCATTTT
CDR3: CASSVNREQPQHF

D: NA
J: TRBJ2-7
V: TRBV7-2
length: 13
size: NA
DNA: TGTGCCAGCAGCTTAAGACCGGCCGACGAGCAGTACTTC
CDR3: CASSLRPADEQYF

D: TRBD1
J: TRBJ2-7
V: TRBV27
length: 15
size: NA
DNA: TGTGCCAGCAGCCCAGGGGACAGGGTTAGATACGAGCAGTACTTC
CDR3: CASSPGDRVRYEQYF

D: TRBD1
J: TRBJ2-7
V: TRBV4-1
length: 16
size: few
DNA: TGCGCCAGCAGCCACGGACAGGGCCCATCGATCTACGAGCAGTACTTC
CDR3: CASSHGQGPSIYEQYF

D: NA
J: TRBJ1-2
V: TRBV19
length: 14
size: NA
DNA: TGTGCCAGTAGTATATTGGACAGTAACTATGGCTACACCTTC
CDR3: CASSILDSNYGYTF

D: NA
J: TRBJ2-5
V: TRBV3-1/TRBV3-2
length: 14
size: once
DNA: TGTGCCAGCAGCCAATCCAGGGGCAAAGAGACCCAGTACTTC
CDR3: CASSQSRGKETQYF

D: NA
J: TRBJ2-3
V: TRBV27
length: 14
size: NA
DNA: TGTGCCAGCAGTTTACGGAAATTCGGGGATACGCAGTATTTT
CDR3: CASSLRKFGDTQYF

D: NA
J: TRBJ2-5
V: TRBV19
length: 16
size: NA
DNA: TGTGCCAGTAGTCCCCTCGGTGGCAGGGGAGGCGAGACCCAGTACTTC
CDR3: CASSPLGGRGGETQYF

D: NA
J: TRBJ1-4
V: TRBV19
length: 15
size: once
DNA: TGTGCCAGTAGTAAGGCCGGGCAAGGGAATGAAAAACTGTTTTTT
CDR3: CASSKAGQGNEKLFF

D: NA
J: TRBJ1-1
V: TRBV7-2
length: 13
size: NA
DNA: TGTGCCAGCAGCTCGGGACGGAACACTGAAGCTTTCTTT
CDR3: CASSSGRNTEAFF

D: NA
J: TRBJ1-2
V: TRBV5-6
length: 14
size: NA
DNA: TGTGCCAGCAGCCGGATCCTGGGACAATATGGCTACACCTTC
CDR3: CASSRILGQYGYTF

D: NA
J: TRBJ2-3
V: TRBV19
length: 13
size: NA
DNA: TGTGCCAGTAGTATGTTGATCACAGATACGCAGTATTTT
CDR3: CASSMLITDTQYF

D: NA
J: TRBJ1-6
V: TRBV19
length: 18
size: NA
DNA: TGTGCCAGTAGTTCCCAGAGGGTAGGGAGCTCCTATAATTCACCCCTCCACTTT
CDR3: CASSSQRVGSSYNSPLHF

D: NA
J: TRBJ2-7
V: TRBV28
length: 12
size: NA
DNA: TGTGCCAGCGAGGACATTTCCTACGAGCAGTACTTC
CDR3: CASEDISYEQYF

D: NA
J: TRBJ1-2
V: TRBV28
length: 11
size: NA
DNA: TGTGCCAGCAACCGGGACATTGGCTACACCTTC
CDR3: CASNRDIGYTF

D: NA
J: TRBJ1-2
V: TRBV7-9
length: 14
size: NA
DNA: TGTGCCAGCAGTCCCGGGGGAGGTGGCTATGGCTACACCTTC
CDR3: CASSPGGGGYGYTF

D: TRBD2
J: TRBJ2-3
V: TRBV19
length: 15
size: NA
DNA: TGTGCCAGTAGTACCGCGGGGGGCGGTGCTGATACGCAGTATTTT
CDR3: CASSTAGGGADTQYF

D: TRBD1
J: TRBJ2-5
V: TRBV6-1
length: 16
size: NA
DNA: TGTGCCAGCAGTGAAAGGATTGGCAGGGGGCTCGGGACCCAGTACTTC
CDR3: CASSERIGRGLGTQYF

D: TRBD1
J: TRBJ1-1
V: TRBV10-3
length: 12
size: NA
DNA: TGTGCCACGGCAGGGGGCACCTTTGAAGCTTTCTTT
CDR3: CATAGGTFEAFF

D: TRBD1
J: TRBJ1-3
V: TRBV7-2
length: 15
size: NA
DNA: TGTGCCAGCAGCTTAGGGGGGACAGGGAGAAACACCATATATTTT
CDR3: CASSLGGTGRNTIYF

D: NA
J: TRBJ1-1
V: TRBV30
length: 19
size: NA
DNA: TGTGCCTGGAGGAACGGTCCTATGTCAGGGTTTAGTTTGGACACTGAAGCTTTCTTT
CDR3: CAWRNGPMSGFSLDTEAFF